Detailed here is one T cell receptor beta chain. This clonotype has a single count. Its specific antigen is unknown. Per-nucleotide qualities are absent, and no much larger clonotype sits a single base away. A single read is weak support. The source of the sample is a study of blood T cells in healthy people across ages (dated by TCRdb to 2014 to 2015). Turning to the overall study: Template switching captured roughly one uniquely barcoded TCR beta cDNA molecule per two T cells in model experiments. Two additional independent replicas of 1 million unique cDNA reads from the same blood draw were analyzed for two donors (one aged 18 to 29 and one aged 80 or older). Donors were grouped into four age groups: young (average roughly 15 years), middle-aged (39), aged (about 59) and long-lived (around 80). Using deep sequencing normalized with unique cDNA molecular identifiers, the study measured how TCR beta repertoire diversity changes with age. To avoid experimental bias, donors of different ages were randomly spread across the sequencing lanes.

Receptor libraries were prepared by 5' RACE. The sequencer listed for this sample is Illumina HiSeq 2500. A second about 7 to 12 cycle PCR used a sample-barcoded 5' primer and a J-beta primer mix. A template-switch 5' adaptor carrying 12 random nucleotides introduced a unique molecular identifier onto each TCR beta cDNA molecule. At least 2.5 million CDR3-containing paired-end reads were obtained from each sample. First-strand cDNA synthesis was performed from all RNA using the Mint cDNA synthesis kit, with priming by a TRBC-specific oligonucleotide. Following uracil-DNA glycosylase treatment, a first 18-cycle PCR with universal primers M1SS and BC2_uni_R was performed on all cDNA. Processing in the source paper ran as follows. Each sample was normalized by randomly selecting 1 million high-quality reads, each carrying a distinct molecular identifier. Reads sharing molecular identifiers were discarded rather than binned into consensus sequences. CDR3 identification, clonotype clustering and error correction used MiTCR with a Q25 quality threshold and the strictest error-elimination algorithm. A nonparametric unseen species model with Euler transformation was used to estimate lower-bound total TCR beta diversity. Clones were called with MiXCR by TCRdb after fastp trimmed the public reads at Q25, and only in-frame beta chains were retained. Each entry merges the rows of one CDR3 protein and shows their most common DNA and genes. Here the V and J calls rest on TCRdb's processing, not on the authors' analysis. The sample table contains under 750,000 distinct CDR3 sequences; only one count was recorded for roughly 48% of them. The ten largest clones add up to roughly 25% of the sample.

The donors were some 39 Caucasian individuals from Russia, aged roughly 6 to 100 years, who were systemically healthy. Roughly 10 milliliters of peripheral blood were collected from each donor into EDTA-treated Vacutainer tubes. PBMCs were isolated by Ficoll-Paque density-gradient centrifugation, with at least 7 million obtained per sample. Total RNA was extracted from PBMCs with Trizol reagent, with at least 6 micrograms obtained per sample. For every donor, flow cytometry on a PBMC aliquot measured the percentage of naive CD45RAhigh/CD27high T cells. Findings and caveats that apply to the study as a whole: Total diversity estimates from one million sequenced T cells were considered lower bounds and underestimates. As age increased, observed TCR beta diversity per million T cells dropped in a roughly linear way, and a significant reduction was already evident by age approximately 40. Donor CMV infection status was unknown, potentially confounding age-related changes in expanded clonotypes. There was a strong correlation between observed TCR beta diversity and the percentage of naive T cells measured by flow cytometry. Since profiling was done on bulk unsorted PBMCs, naive and antigen-experienced compartments could not be conclusively compared. Compared with the aged group, the long-lived group had more naive CD4+ T cells, fewer expanded clones and increased TCR diversity, a pattern suggesting age selection.

From cysteine to phenylalanine, the CDR3 is 14 amino acids long. Only the CDR3 DNA stays, 42 bases, in frame from base 1. Looking up the germline V gene (reference sequence) yields CDR1 LNHNV and CDR2 YYDKDF. The junction carries 12 bases between V and J, which are trimmed by 0 bases and 9 bases respectively. The chain employs TRBV15 and TRBJ2-1; no D segment can be confidently identified. Sequencing was carried out using blood. The TCR comes from a man at least 80 years old in good health. The CDR3 here reads CATSRDRRRTEQFF. The DNA sequence is TGTGCCACCAGCAGAGATCGTCGCAGGACTGAGCAGTTCTTC.